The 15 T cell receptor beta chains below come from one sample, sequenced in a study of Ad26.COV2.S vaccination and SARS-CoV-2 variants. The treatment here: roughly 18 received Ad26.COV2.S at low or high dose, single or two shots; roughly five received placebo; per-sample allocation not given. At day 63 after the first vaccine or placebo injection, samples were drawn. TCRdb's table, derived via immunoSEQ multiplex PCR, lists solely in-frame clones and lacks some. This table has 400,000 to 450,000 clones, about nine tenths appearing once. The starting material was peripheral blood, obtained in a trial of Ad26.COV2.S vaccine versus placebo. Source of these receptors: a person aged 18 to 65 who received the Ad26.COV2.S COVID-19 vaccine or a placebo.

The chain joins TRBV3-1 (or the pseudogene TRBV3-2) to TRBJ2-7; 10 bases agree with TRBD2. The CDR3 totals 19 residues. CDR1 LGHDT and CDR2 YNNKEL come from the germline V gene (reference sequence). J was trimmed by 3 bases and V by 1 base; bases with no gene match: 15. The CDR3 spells CASSQVFYEVAGGNYEQYF. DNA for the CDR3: TGTGCCAGCAGCCAAGTTTTCTATGAAGTAGCGGGGGGCAACTACGAGCAGTACTTC.

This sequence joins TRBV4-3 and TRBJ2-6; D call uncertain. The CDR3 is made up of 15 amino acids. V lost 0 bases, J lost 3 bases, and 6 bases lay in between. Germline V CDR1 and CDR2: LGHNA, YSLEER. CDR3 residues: CASSQDSGGANVLTF. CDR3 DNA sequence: TGCGCCAGCAGCCAAGATTCCGGTGGGGCCAACGTCCTGACTTTC.

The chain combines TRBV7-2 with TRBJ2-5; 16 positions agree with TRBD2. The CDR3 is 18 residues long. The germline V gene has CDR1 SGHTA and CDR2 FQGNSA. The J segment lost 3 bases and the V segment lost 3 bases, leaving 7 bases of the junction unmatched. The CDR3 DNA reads TGTGCCAGCAGCTTTCCGGGACTAGCGGGGGGGATGAAAGAGACCCAGTACTTC. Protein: CASSFPGLAGGMKETQYF.

The CDR3 DNA reads as TGTGCCAGCAGCTTAGATGGCCGACTGTACACTGAAGCTTTCTTT. Its protein product is CASSLDGRLYTEAFF. The chain joins TRBV11-2 to TRBJ1-1; D is unresolved. The CDR3 runs to 15 residues. Germline CDR1 reads SGHAT; CDR2 reads FQNNGV. V was clipped by 0 bases and J by 3 bases, with 11 bases between them.

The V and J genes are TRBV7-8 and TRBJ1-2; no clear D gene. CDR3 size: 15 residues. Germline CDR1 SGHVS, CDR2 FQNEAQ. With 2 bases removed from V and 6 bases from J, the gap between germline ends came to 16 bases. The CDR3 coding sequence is TGTGCCAGCAGCTTATACGGCGGGGAAAGGGATGGCTACACCTTC. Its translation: CASSLYGGERDGYTF.

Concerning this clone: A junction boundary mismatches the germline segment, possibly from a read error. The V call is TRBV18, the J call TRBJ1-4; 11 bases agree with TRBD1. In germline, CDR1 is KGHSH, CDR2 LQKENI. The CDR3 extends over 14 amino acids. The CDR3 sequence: CASSRTGGNEKLFW. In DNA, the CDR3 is TGTGCCAGCTCACGGACAGGGGGCAATGAAAAACTGTTTTGG.

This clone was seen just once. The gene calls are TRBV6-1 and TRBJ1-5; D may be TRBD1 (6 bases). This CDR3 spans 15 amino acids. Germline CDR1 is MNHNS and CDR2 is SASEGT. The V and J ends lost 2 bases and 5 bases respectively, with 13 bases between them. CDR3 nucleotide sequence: TGTGCCAGCAGTGAATTGTGGGGGCGGGATCAGCCCCAGCATTTT. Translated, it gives CASSELWGRDQPQHF.

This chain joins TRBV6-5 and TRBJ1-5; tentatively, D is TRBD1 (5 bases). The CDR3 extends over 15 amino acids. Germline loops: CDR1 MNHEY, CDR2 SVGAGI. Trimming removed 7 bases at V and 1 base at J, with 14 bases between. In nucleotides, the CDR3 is TGTGCCAGCACCCGGGGGTCGGCGAGCAATCAGCCCCAGCATTTT. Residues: CASTRGSASNQPQHF.

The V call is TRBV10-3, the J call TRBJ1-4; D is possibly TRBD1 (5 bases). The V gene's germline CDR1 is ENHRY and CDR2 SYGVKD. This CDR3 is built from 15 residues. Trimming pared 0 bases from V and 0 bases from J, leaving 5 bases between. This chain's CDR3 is CAISESGATNEKLFF. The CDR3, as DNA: TGTGCCATCAGTGAGTCGGGGGCAACTAATGAAAAACTGTTTTTT.

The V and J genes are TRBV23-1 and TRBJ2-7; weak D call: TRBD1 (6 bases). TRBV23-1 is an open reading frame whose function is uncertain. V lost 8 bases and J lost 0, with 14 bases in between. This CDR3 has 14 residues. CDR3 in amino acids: CASVGHPFSYEQYF. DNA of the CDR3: TGCGCCAGCGTGGGACACCCATTCTCCTACGAGCAGTACTTC.

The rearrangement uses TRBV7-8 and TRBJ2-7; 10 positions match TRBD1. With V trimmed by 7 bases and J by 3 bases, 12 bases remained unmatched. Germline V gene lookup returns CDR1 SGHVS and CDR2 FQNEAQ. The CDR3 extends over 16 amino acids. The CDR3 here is CASILRQGAGNYEQYF. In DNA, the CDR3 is TGTGCCAGCATCCTACGACAGGGGGCCGGGAACTACGAGCAGTACTTC.

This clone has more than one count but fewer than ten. The CDR3 here is CASGWTGGEQYF. The CDR3 DNA is TGTGCTAGTGGTTGGACAGGGGGCGAGCAGTACTTC. This chain uses TRBV12-5 with TRBJ2-7; 10 positions agree with TRBD1. V was pared by 4 bases and J by 6 bases, with 0 bases of the junction left unmatched. Germline CDR1 and CDR2: LGHNT and FRNRAP. The length of the CDR3 is 12 residues.

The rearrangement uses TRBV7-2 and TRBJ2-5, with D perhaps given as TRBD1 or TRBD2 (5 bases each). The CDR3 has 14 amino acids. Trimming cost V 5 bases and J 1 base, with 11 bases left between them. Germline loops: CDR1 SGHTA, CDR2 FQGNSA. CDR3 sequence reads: CASSRGPSQETQYF. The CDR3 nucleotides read TGTGCCAGCAGCCGGGGACCGTCCCAAGAGACCCAGTACTTC.

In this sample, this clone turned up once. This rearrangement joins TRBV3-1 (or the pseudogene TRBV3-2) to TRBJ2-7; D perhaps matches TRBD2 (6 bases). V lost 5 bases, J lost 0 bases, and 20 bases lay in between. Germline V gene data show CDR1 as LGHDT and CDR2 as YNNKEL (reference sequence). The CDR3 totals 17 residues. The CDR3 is CASSTQVGLRSSYEQYF. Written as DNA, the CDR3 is TGTGCCAGCAGCACTCAAGTGGGACTCAGGAGCTCCTACGAGCAGTACTTC.

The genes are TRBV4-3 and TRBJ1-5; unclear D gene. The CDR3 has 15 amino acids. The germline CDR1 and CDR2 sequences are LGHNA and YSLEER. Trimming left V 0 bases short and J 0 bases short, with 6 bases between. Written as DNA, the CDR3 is TGCGCCAGCAGCCAAGAAAGAGATAGCAATCAGCCCCAGCATTTT. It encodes CASSQERDSNQPQHF.